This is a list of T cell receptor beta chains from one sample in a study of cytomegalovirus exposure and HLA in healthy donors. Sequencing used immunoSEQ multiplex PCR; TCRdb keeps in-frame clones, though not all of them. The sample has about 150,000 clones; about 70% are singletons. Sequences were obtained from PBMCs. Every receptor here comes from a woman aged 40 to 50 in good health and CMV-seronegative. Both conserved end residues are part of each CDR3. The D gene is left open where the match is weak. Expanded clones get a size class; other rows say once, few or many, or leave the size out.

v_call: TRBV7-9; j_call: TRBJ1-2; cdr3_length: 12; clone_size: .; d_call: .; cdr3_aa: CASSSEGSGYTF; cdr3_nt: TGTGCCAGCAGCTCAGAGGGAAGTGGCTACACCTTC
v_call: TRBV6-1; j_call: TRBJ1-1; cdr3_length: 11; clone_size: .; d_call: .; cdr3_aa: CASRGDTEAFF; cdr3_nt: TGTGCCAGCAGGGGAGACACTGAAGCTTTCTTT
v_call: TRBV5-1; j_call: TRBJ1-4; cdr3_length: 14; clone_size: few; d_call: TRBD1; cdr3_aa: CASSLGQGNEKLFF; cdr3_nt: TGCGCCAGCAGCTTAGGACAGGGGAATGAAAAACTGTTTTTT
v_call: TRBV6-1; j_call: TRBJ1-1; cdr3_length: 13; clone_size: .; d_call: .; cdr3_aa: CASTRGGDTEAFF; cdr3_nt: TGTGCCAGCACCCGAGGAGGGGACACTGAAGCTTTCTTT
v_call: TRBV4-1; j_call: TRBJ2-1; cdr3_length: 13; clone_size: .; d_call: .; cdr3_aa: CASSQAIDNEQFF; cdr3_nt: TGCGCCAGCAGCCAAGCTATCGACAATGAGCAGTTCTTC
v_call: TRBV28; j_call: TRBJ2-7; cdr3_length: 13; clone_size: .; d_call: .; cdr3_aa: CASKLWGPYEQYF; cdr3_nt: TGTGCCAGCAAACTTTGGGGCCCCTACGAGCAGTACTTC
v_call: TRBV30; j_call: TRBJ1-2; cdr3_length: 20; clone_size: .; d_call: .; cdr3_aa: CAWGPLGNYSFSELVYGYTF; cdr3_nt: TGTGCCTGGGGTCCCCTCGGGAACTATAGTTTTTCGGAACTAGTCTATGGCTACACCTTC
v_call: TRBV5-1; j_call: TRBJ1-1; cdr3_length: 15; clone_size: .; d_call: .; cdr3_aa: CASSPAQGFDTEAFF; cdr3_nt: TGCGCCAGCAGCCCGGCACAGGGTTTTGACACTGAAGCTTTCTTT
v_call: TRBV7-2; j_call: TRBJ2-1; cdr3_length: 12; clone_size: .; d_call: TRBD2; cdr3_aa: CASSLSGGAQFF; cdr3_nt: TGTGCCAGCAGCTTGAGCGGGGGTGCGCAGTTCTTC
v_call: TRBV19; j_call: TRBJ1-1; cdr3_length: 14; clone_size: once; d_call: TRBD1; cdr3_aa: CASNVRQGAAEAFF; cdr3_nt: TGTGCCAGTAATGTGCGGCAGGGGGCTGCGGAAGCTTTCTTT
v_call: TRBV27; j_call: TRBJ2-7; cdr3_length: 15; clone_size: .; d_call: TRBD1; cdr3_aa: CASSSIGTGTYEQYF; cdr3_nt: TGTGCCAGCAGTTCGATCGGGACAGGGACCTACGAGCAGTACTTC
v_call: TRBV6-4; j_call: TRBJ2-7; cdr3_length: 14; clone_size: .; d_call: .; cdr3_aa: CASSDKGVNYEQYF; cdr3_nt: TGTGCCAGCAGTGATAAGGGGGTAAACTACGAGCAGTACTTC
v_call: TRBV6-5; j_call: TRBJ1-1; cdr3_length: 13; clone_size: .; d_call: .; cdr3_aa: CASGGQLNTEAFF; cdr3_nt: TGTGCCAGTGGCGGACAGTTGAACACTGAAGCTTTCTTT
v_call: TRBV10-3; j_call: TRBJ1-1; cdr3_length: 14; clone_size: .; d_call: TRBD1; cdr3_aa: CAITPTGEGTEAFF; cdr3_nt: TGTGCCATCACGCCGACAGGGGAAGGCACTGAAGCTTTCTTT
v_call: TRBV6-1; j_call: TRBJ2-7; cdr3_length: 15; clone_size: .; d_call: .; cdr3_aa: CASSEAGTPPYEQYF; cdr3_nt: TGTGCCAGCAGTGAAGCCGGGACTCCTCCCTACGAGCAGTACTTC
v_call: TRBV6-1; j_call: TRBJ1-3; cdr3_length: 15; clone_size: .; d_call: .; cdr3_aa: CASIGYSAGKNTIYF; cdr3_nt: TGTGCCAGCATTGGTTATTCGGCAGGGAAGAACACCATATATTTT
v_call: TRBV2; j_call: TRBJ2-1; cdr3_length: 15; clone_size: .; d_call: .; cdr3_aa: CASSPLGRATLEQFF; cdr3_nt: TGTGCCAGCAGTCCCCTAGGGAGAGCAACCCTTGAGCAGTTCTTC
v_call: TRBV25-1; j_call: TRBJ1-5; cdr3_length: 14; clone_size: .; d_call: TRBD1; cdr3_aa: CASSSTGEGGPQHF; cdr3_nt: TGTGCCAGCAGCTCGACAGGGGAAGGGGGGCCCCAGCATTTT
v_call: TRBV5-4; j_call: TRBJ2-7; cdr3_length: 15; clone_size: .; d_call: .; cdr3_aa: CASSSRQRMTYEQYF; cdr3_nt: TGTGCCAGCAGCTCGAGACAGAGGATGACCTACGAGCAGTACTTC
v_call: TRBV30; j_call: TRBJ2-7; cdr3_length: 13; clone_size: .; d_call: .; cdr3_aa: CAWSRGTLGEQYF; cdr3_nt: TGTGCCTGGAGCCGCGGGACTCTGGGGGAGCAGTACTTC
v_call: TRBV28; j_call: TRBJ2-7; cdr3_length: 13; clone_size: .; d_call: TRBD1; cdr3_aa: CASRSGQTYEQYF; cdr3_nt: TGTGCCAGCAGGTCGGGACAGACCTACGAGCAGTACTTC
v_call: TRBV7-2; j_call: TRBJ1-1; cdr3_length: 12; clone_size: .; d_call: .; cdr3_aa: CASSLSQGKAFF; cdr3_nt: TGTGCCAGCAGCTTATCCCAGGGAAAAGCTTTCTTT
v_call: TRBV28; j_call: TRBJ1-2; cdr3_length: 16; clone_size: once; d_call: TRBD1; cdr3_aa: CASSFLLGRGKNGYTF; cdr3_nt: TGTGCCAGCAGTTTCTTATTGGGCAGGGGGAAGAATGGCTACACCTTC
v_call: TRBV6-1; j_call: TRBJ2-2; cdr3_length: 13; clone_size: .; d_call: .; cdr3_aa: CASPGTATGELFF; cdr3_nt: TGTGCCAGCCCCGGGACTGCCACCGGGGAGCTGTTTTTT
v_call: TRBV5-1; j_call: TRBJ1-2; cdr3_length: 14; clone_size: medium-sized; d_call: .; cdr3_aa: CASSAEWSTDGYTF; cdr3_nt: TGCGCCAGCAGCGCGGAGTGGTCGACGGATGGCTACACCTTC
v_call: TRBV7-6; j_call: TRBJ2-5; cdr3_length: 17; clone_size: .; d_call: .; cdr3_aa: CASSLGWGPRPQETQYF; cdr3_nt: TGTGCCAGCAGCTTAGGATGGGGCCCCCGGCCCCAAGAGACCCAGTACTTC
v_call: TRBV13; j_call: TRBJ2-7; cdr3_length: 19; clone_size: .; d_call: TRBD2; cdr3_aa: CASSLGIPSSSGSSYEQYF; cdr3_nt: TGTGCCAGCAGCTTAGGGATCCCTTCTTCTAGCGGAAGCTCCTACGAGCAGTACTTC
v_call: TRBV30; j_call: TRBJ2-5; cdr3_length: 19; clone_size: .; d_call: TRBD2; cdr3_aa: CAWSVLEILAGGLGETQYF; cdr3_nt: TGTGCCTGGAGTGTACTTGAAATACTAGCGGGAGGTTTAGGGGAGACCCAGTACTTC
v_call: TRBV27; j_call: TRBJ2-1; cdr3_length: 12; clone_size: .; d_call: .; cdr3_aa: CASSFGGHGQFF; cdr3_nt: TGTGCCAGCAGTTTCGGGGGGCACGGGCAGTTCTTC
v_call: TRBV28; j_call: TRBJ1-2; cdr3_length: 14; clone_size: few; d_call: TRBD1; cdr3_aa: CASSPGQDRTGYTF; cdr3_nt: TGTGCCAGCAGTCCGGGACAGGATCGTACCGGCTACACCTTC
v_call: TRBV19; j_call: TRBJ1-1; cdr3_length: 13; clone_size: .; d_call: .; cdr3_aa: CASSINLNTEAFF; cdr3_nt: TGTGCCAGTAGTATTAACTTGAACACTGAAGCTTTCTTT